Listed below are T cell receptor beta chains from one sample, sequenced in a study of regulatory T cells in long-lasting Graves disease. TCRdb reanalysed the multiplex PCR reads using MiXCR and keeps one entry per CDR3 protein. The data show about 400,000 distinct CDR3 sequences, 16% seen once. These data also featured in a second study, about T cells in Graves' hyperthyroidism and ophthalmopathy.

The sequences come from peripheral blood mononuclear cells (PBMCs), collected at new diagnosis, from a patient treated with antithyroid drugs. These receptors were obtained from a woman aged 18-30 years with Graves disease. CDR3s include the opening cysteine and the closing phenylalanine or tryptophan. Each record gives: clone size, V gene, J gene, CDR3 protein. Size is omitted from some rows. Given values are once, few, many or a class for expanded clones.

many	TRBV20-1	TRBJ2-7	CSASFTGRTYEQYF
.	TRBV24-1	TRBJ1-3	CATSAVLTGNTIYF
few	TRBV12-3/TRBV12-4	TRBJ2-7	CASRPRPGAYEQYF
.	TRBV29-1	TRBJ2-7	CSVRTGVDEQYF
many	TRBV6-5	TRBJ2-1	CASSYRETTYNEQFF
many	TRBV28	TRBJ1-4	CASSAAESGEKLFF
many	TRBV6-1	TRBJ1-2	CASSGRDHGYTF
many	TRBV18	TRBJ2-7	CASSGQLYEQYF
many	TRBV10-3	TRBJ1-5	CAISEGGSNQPQHF
many	TRBV6-2/TRBV6-3	TRBJ2-1	CASSEYRMAEQFF
few	TRBV7-8	TRBJ2-5	CASSLSGTLIMAETQYF
few	TRBV7-9	TRBJ2-7	CASSLAESSGGAEEQYF
many	TRBV5-1	TRBJ2-1	CASTASGEDEQFF
many	TRBV2	TRBJ1-1	CASSETGLLNTEAFF
.	TRBV2	TRBJ1-4	CASSESGTGVKLFF
.	TRBV27	TRBJ2-3	CASSNGLAPDTQYF
many	TRBV18	TRBJ2-1	CASSLTSGSFNEQFF
many	TRBV12-3/TRBV12-4	TRBJ2-7	CASSWDGTYEQYF
.	TRBV7-7	TRBJ2-2	CASRTGTGELFF
few	TRBV9	TRBJ2-5	CASSVEMGRGQETQYF
.	TRBV25-1	TRBJ1-1	CASSGLGQGLTEAFF
many	TRBV7-9	TRBJ1-2	CASSQTGSYGYTF
many	TRBV7-8	TRBJ2-1	CASSLGTSGGFNEQFF
.	TRBV5-1	TRBJ1-6	CASSYTPPGQGNSPLHF